This TCR beta chain stems from a study of metastatic and nonmetastatic thyroid tumors. At the level of the study: For malignant and benign thyroid patients, tumor or nodule tissue and blood were the sources whose repertoires were compared.

The CDR3 spans 17 residues. Germline-derived CDR1 and CDR2 are SGHDT and YYEEEE. This clone was counted many times. Its antigen is not identified. The junction differs from germline at one of its ends, possibly a read error. Study processing details: Differences in CDR3 between clinicopathological groups were drawn on to build a classifier intended to discriminate distant-metastatic papillary thyroid cancer patients. Through MiXCR, TCRdb re-clonotyped the PCR reads. The V and J calls were determined by TCRdb, not by the authors. The sample gives tens of thousands of clones, under 20% of which show up once; less than 9.5% is in the top ten. The study, taken as a whole, reports: Patients with malignant thyroid tumors reportedly had significantly higher TCR beta diversity than those with benign nodules, in blood and tumor.

There were no patients who had received any treatment before thyroid surgery. V gene TRBV5-6 combines with J gene TRBJ2-1, with 7 nucleotides matching TRBD1. This TCR was recovered from a male donor with papillary thyroid cancer or a benign thyroid nodule (not recorded which). Some clones in this sample may be carry-over from other donors' samples. The specimen sequenced was blood. The CDR3 here is CASSYWARQGPYNGQFF. The CDR3 DNA follows: TGTGCCAGCAGCTACTGGGCCAGACAGGGACCCTACAATGGGCAGTTCTTC.